This T cell receptor (beta chain) was captured in a study of CD8 T cells in ankylosing spondylitis. General observations from the study: From matched ankylosing spondylitis synovial fluid, disease-linked clones were reportedly recovered at significantly enriched levels. Disease-linked clones had a CD8+ phenotype and relatively low frequency in peripheral blood. Ankylosing spondylitis blood seemed to carry a telltale TCR beta motif made of eight or nine highly homologous variants. Several of the motif variants were reported before in synovial fluid and blood from reactive arthritis.

CDR1 is LNHDA and CDR2 is SQIVND in the germline V gene (reference sequence). Trimming cost V 3 bases and J 11 bases, with 11 bases left between them. This CDR3 spans 12 amino acids. A quantitative 5'-RACE method, one with molecular barcodes, was used to make TCR beta libraries. TCRdb re-called the 5' RACE reads with MiXCR, one entry per CDR3 protein. This table holds under 550,000 distinct CDR3 sequences, 26% found once. Remarks on this clonotype: Its matching antigen is unknown.

The clonotype originates from a male donor with ankylosing spondylitis. The chain couples TRBV19 to TRBJ1-5; tentatively, D is TRBD1 (6 bases). Material: blood, either unsorted or a sorted T cell fraction (not recorded which). The CDR3 nucleotides are TGTGCCAGTAGTATTAGACAGGCGGCCCAGCATTTT. It codes for CASSIRQAAQHF. The entire variable domain, with the rest obtained from reference TRBV19 and TRBJ1-5, is as follows: DGGITQSPKYLFRKEGQNVTLSCEQNLNHDAMYWYRQDPGQGLRLIYYSQIVNDFQKGDIAEGYSVSREKKESFPLTVTSAQKNPTAFYLCASSIRQAAQHFGDGTRLSIL.